The sequence of this T cell receptor beta chain was determined in a study of T-cell reconstitution after alpha-beta-depleted transplantation in children. Study conclusions and caveats: There were some patients whose high TCRbeta diversity at day 60 came from surviving recipient T cells and thymic progenitors. Two months or so post-transplant, alpha-beta T cells reportedly derived from several hundred expanded graft clones. By one year post-transplant, T-cell counts and diversity largely arose from T cells that were newly produced.

The TCRbeta library was prepared with unique molecular identifiers. TCRdb analysed the PCR reads with MiXCR anew, one entry per CDR3 protein. Of approximately 230,000 distinct CDR3 sequences listed, around 25% are singletons. The germline CDR1 and CDR2 sequences are ENHRY and SYGVKD. Unmatched junction bases numbered 13, after V lost 4 bases and J lost 3 bases. The CDR3 contains 17 residues. This clonotype was detected many times. Its antigen is unknown. The clonotype was recovered from a girl aged 2-10 years with Fanconi anemia, due to receive a stem cell transplant. This chain links TRBV10-3 with TRBJ2-5, with 8 positions matching TRBD2. Sample: PBMCs, taken before TCRalphabeta/CD19-depleted stem cell transplant. The DNA for the CDR3 is TGTGCCATCAGTGGGGCTAGCGGGCCCTTGGCTGAAGAGACCCAGTACTTC. Translated, it gives CAISGASGPLAEETQYF.